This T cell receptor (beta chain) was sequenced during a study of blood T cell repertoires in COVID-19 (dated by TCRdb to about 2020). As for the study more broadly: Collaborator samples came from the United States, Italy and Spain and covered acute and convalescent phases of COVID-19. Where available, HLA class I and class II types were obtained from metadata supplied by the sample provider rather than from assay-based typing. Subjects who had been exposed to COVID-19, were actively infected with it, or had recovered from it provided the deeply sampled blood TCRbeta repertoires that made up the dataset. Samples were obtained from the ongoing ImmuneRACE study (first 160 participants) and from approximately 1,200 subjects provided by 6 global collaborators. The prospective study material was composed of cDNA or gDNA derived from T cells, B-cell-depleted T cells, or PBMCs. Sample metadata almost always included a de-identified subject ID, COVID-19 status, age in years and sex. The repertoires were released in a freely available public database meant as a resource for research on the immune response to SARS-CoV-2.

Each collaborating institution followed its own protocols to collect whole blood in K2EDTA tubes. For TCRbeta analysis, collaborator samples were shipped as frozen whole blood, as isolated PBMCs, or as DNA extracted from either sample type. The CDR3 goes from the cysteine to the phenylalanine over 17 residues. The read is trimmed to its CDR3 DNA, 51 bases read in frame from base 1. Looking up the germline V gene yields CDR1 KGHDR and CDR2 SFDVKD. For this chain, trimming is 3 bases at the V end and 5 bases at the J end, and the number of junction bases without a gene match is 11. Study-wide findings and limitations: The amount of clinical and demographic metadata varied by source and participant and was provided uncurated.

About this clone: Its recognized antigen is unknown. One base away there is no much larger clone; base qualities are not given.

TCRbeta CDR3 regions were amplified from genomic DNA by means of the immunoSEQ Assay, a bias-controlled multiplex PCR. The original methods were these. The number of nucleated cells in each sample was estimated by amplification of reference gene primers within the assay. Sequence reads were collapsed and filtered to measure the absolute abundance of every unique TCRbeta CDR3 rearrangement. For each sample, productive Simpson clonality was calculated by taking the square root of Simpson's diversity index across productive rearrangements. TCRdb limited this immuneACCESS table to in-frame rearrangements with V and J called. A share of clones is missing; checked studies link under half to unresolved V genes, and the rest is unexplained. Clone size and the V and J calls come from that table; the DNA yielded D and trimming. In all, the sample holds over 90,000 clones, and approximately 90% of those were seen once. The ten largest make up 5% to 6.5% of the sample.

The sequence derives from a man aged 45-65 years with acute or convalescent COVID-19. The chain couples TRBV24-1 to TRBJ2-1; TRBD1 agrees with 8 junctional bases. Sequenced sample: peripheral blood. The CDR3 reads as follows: CATSDNPGTGRHNEQFF. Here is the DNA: TGTGCCACCAGTGATAATCCTGGGACAGGCAGACACAATGAGCAGTTCTTC.